The 17 T cell receptor beta chains below all came from one sample that was sequenced in a study of T cell responses to AZD1222 COVID-19 vaccine. TCRdb's table, derived via immunoSEQ multiplex PCR, lists solely in-frame clones and lacks some. Among over 100,000 clones listed, 88% were seen once. Sequencing used peripheral blood, obtained on day 0 of AZD1222 vaccination. These receptors all stem from an adult in good health.

As concerns this clone: The same CDR3 is also encoded by other DNA sequences in this sample. The rearrangement joins TRBV11-2 to TRBJ1-1, with D possibly matching TRBD1 (5 bases). The ends were cut back, 1 base at V and 8 bases at J, with 11 bases in the middle. The germline V gene encodes CDR1 SGHAT and CDR2 FQNNGV. The CDR3 spans 13 residues. CDR3 in amino acids: CASSLVPRQEAFF. DNA of the CDR3: TGTGCCAGCAGCTTAGTCCCTAGACAGGAAGCTTTCTTT.

This rearrangement joins TRBV2 to TRBJ2-6; D gene unclear. Germline V gene lookup returns CDR1 SNHLY and CDR2 FYNNEI. V was trimmed by 5 bases and J by 4 bases, leaving 6 bases between them. This CDR3 contains 13 residues. This CDR3 is CASSFAGANVLTF. The DNA of the CDR3 is TGTGCCAGCAGTTTCGCGGGGGCCAACGTCCTGACTTTC.

This chain joins TRBV28 and TRBJ1-2, with TRBD1 matching over 9 bases. From germline, CDR1 is MDHEN and CDR2 SYDVKM. The CDR3 spans 16 residues. Trimming took 10 bases from V and 6 from J; bases not matched to a gene: 18. CDR3 sequence: CATHRHGTGSLDGYTF. CDR3 in DNA: TGTGCCACCCACCGGCACGGGACAGGGAGTCTTGATGGCTACACCTTC.

The chain joins TRBV3-1 (or the pseudogene TRBV3-2) to TRBJ1-4; 8 bases are shared with TRBD1. This CDR3 has 14 residues. The germline CDR1 and CDR2 sequences are LGHDT and YNNKEL (reference sequence). J gave up 8 bases and V 10 bases, and 12 bases lay outside the gene matches. CDR3 amino acids: CATQADRVGEKLFF. The CDR3 coding sequence is TGTGCCACCCAAGCGGACAGGGTGGGAGAAAAACTGTTTTTT.

In its sample, this clone was seen a few times. V and J are TRBV27 and TRBJ2-6; no definite D call. Germline values: CDR1 MNHEY, CDR2 SMNVEV (reference sequence). CDR3 length equals 19 residues. Trimming shortened V by 5 bases and J by 0 bases, and 20 bases separated the two germline ends. CDR3 DNA sequence: TGTGCCAGCAGTCCATCCAGAATTCCAAACAACTCTGGGGCCAACGTCCTGACTTTC. The encoded protein is CASSPSRIPNNSGANVLTF.

V and J are TRBV12-3 or TRBV12-4 and TRBJ2-1; the D call may be TRBD1 or TRBD2 (5 bases each). Trimming took off 6 bases at V and 11 bases at J, with 14 bases between the two ends. CDR3 size: 12 residues. The CDR3 region has the DNA TGTGCCAGCAGCTTGGGACGGATTAAGCAGTTCTTC. It codes for CASSLGRIKQFF.

The V and J genes are TRBV19 and TRBJ1-1; TRBD1 agrees at 7 bases. Germline CDR1 reads LNHDA; CDR2 reads SQIVND (reference sequence). The CDR3 contains 14 residues. J was trimmed by 4 bases and V by 7 bases; bases with no gene match: 9. The CDR3 sequence: CASTNDRVVTEAFF. DNA for the CDR3: TGTGCCAGTACCAACGACAGGGTGGTCACTGAAGCTTTCTTT. Filled out from reference TRBV19 and TRBJ1-1, the complete variable domain reads DGGITQSPKYLFRKEGQNVTLSCEQNLNHDAMYWYRQDPGQGLRLIYYSQIVNDFQKGDIAEGYSVSREKKESFPLTVTSAQKNPTAFYLCASTNDRVVTEAFFGQGTRLTVV.

V and J are TRBV14 and TRBJ1-2; TRBD1 aligns across 9 bases. Per the germline V gene, CDR1 is SGHDN and CDR2 is FVKESK. This CDR3 has 17 residues. V lost 3 bases to trimming and J lost 7 bases; unmatched junction nucleotides: 15. CDR3 DNA: TGTGCCAGCAGCCAGCTAGGGACAGGGCGGTCCGTGGCTGGCTACACCTTC. Translating gives CASSQLGTGRSVAGYTF.

The chain carries TRBV6-1 and TRBJ1-5; 11 bases agree with TRBD1. This CDR3 region has 19 residues. Germline assignment: CDR1 MNHNS and CDR2 SASEGT. J was trimmed by 5 bases and V by 3 bases; bases with no gene match: 15. CDR3 in DNA: TGTGCCAGCAGTGATCCGGGACAGGGGGACATATATGGGGATCAGCCCCAGCATTTT. Its translation: CASSDPGQGDIYGDQPQHF.

The chain couples TRBV6-4 to TRBJ1-3; D is unclear. Germline V CDR1 and CDR2: MRHNA, SNTAGT. CDR3 length equals 17 residues. Trimming left V 6 bases short and J 3 bases short, with 21 bases between. The DNA for the CDR3 is TGTGCCAGCAGGCCACCCACGGGTAAATCCCTTGGAAACACCATATATTTT. Translation: CASRPPTGKSLGNTIYF.

The chain couples TRBV9 to TRBJ2-3, with 8 bases lining up with TRBD2. CDR1 SGDLS and CDR2 YYNGEE come from the germline V gene. The junction had 7 bases not matched to a gene; V was cut back by 4 bases and J by 6 bases. This CDR3 is 14 amino acids long. In nucleotides, the CDR3 is TGTGCCAGCAGCCTCGGGGGGGGCGCGGATACGCAGTATTTT. The encoded protein is CASSLGGGADTQYF.

V is TRBV6-6 and J is TRBJ2-3; 7 bases fit TRBD1. Germline V gene sequence: CDR1 MNHNY, CDR2 SVGAGI (reference sequence). Trimming at V came to 6 bases and at J to 0 bases, leaving 9 bases not matched to a gene. There are 16 residues in the CDR3. The CDR3 here is CASSQPRQGSTDTQYF. For the CDR3, the DNA is TGTGCCAGCAGCCAACCCCGACAGGGAAGCACAGATACGCAGTATTTT.

The gene calls are TRBV3-1 (or the pseudogene TRBV3-2) and TRBJ2-7; D might be TRBD2 (5 bases). This CDR3 has 13 residues. Per the germline V gene, CDR1 is LGHDT and CDR2 is YNNKEL (reference sequence). The V end was cut by 4 bases, the J end by 6 bases, with 13 bases between. The CDR3 loop is CASSLVLAREQYF. DNA of the CDR3: TGTGCCAGCAGCCTCGTGCTAGCTCGCGAGCAGTACTTC.

This clone occurred once. The V and J genes are TRBV4-2 and TRBJ2-7; D is possibly TRBD2 (5 bases). Trimming removed 0 bases at V and 0 bases at J, with 15 bases between. CDR1 and CDR2 from the germline V gene are LGHNA and YNFKEQ. The CDR3 contains 17 residues. The DNA of the CDR3 is TGTGCCAGCAGCCAAGATACAACTAGTCCAGCCTCCTACGAGCAGTACTTC. Protein sequence: CASSQDTTSPASYEQYF.

This chain links TRBV28 with TRBJ2-1; possibly TRBD2 for D (5 bases). The V end was cut by 5 bases, the J end by 0 bases, with 11 bases between. Germline values: CDR1 MDHEN, CDR2 SYDVKM. The CDR3 is 15 residues long. CDR3 region: CASSTLASSYNEQFF. DNA of the CDR3: TGTGCCAGCAGTACCCTAGCAAGCTCCTACAATGAGCAGTTCTTC.

V usage is TRBV7-8 and J usage is TRBJ2-1; 10 bases line up with TRBD2. This CDR3 is built from 15 residues. Germline V gene sequence: CDR1 SGHVS, CDR2 FQNEAQ. J lost 5 bases, V lost 5 bases, and 6 bases had no gene match. CDR3 in amino acids: CASSPAGGPNNEQFF. For the CDR3, the DNA is TGTGCCAGCAGCCCAGCGGGAGGGCCTAACAATGAGCAGTTCTTC.

The genes are TRBV5-4 and TRBJ2-7; no firm D call. The CDR3 length is 12 residues. The germline CDR1 and CDR2 sequences are SGHNT and YYREEE (reference sequence). Trimming left V 0 bases short and J 5 bases short, with 6 bases between. In DNA form, the CDR3 reads TGTGCCAGCAGCTTGGCTCCCCACGAGCAGTACTTC. This codes for CASSLAPHEQYF.